This T cell receptor beta chain derives from a study of blood T cell repertoires in COVID-19. Study-wide background: COVID-19 samples from acute and convalescent phases originated in the United States, Italy and Spain.

Authors' methods: Reference gene primer amplification gave estimated nucleated cell counts. Sequenced by immunoSEQ multiplex PCR; TCRdb stores in-frame clones only, minus some. V, J and clone size are taken as reported in that table, and D and trimming were inferred from the DNA itself. The sample lists 180,000 or so clones, 65% to 90% seen once, with about 8.2% in the top ten. This clone was observed once. The CDR3 totals 18 residues. Germline V gives CDR1 SGHTS, CDR2 YDEGEE. Trimming took 3 bases from V and 2 from J, leaving 20 bases between them. The TCR sequence derives from a man in his fifties or sixties with acute or convalescent COVID-19. The rearrangement uses TRBV5-8 and TRBJ1-4, with D perhaps matching TRBD1 (6 bases). The sequenced material came from peripheral blood. This CDR3 reads CASSSVQGWVPTNEKLFF. The CDR3 bases are TGTGCCAGCAGCTCGGTTCAGGGGTGGGTTCCGACTAATGAAAAACTGTTTTTT.